Listed below are T cell receptor beta chains from one sample, sequenced in a study of Graves' ophthalmopathy and Graves' hyperthyroidism. In TCRdb, the multiplex PCR reads were re-called with MiXCR into one record per CDR3 protein. The sample yields 300,000 to 450,000 distinct CDR3 sequences, roughly 17% seen once. Sequenced: peripheral blood. These receptors were obtained from an adult woman with stable Graves' hyperthyroidism. Each CDR3 is given with its conserved first and last residue. D genes are given only for firm matches. Not all rows give a size; the values are once, few, many and, for expanded clones, a class.

CDR3	DNA	V	J	size	D
CASSYSVKDLAGGQETQYF	TGTGCCAGCAGTTACTCGGTTAAGGATCTAGCGGGAGGACAAGAGACCCAGTACTTC	TRBV6-2/TRBV6-3	TRBJ2-5	many	TRBD2
CASTASPSMVSFF	TGTGCCAGCACCGCATCTCCGTCCATGGTATCTTTCTTT	TRBV12-3/TRBV12-4	TRBJ1-1	many	-
CASSLRAGTLQETQYF	TGTGCCAGCAGTCTCAGGGCCGGGACCCTCCAAGAGACCCAGTACTTC	TRBV27	TRBJ2-5	many	-
CASSLQGSFAGELFF	TGTGCCAGTAGTCTACAGGGTAGTTTTGCCGGGGAGCTGTTTTTT	TRBV19	TRBJ2-2	many	-
CASSPGGDEQYF	TGTGCCAGCTCACCCGGTGGAGACGAGCAGTACTTC	TRBV18	TRBJ2-7	few	-
CASSEGLGVGNQPQHF	TGTGCCAGCAGTGAAGGTCTAGGTGTTGGCAATCAGCCCCAGCATTTT	TRBV6-1	TRBJ1-5	many	-
CASSSTGDYEQYF	TGCGCCAGCAGCTCTACAGGGGACTACGAGCAGTACTTC	TRBV5-1	TRBJ2-7	many	TRBD1
CASSFMPAGTSGSSEQFF	TGTGCCAGCAGCTTTATGCCGGCCGGGACTAGCGGGAGTAGTGAGCAGTTCTTC	TRBV11-2	TRBJ2-1	few	TRBD2
CASSFGVGELFF	TGTGCCAGTAGCTTTGGAGTCGGGGAGCTGTTTTTT	TRBV19	TRBJ2-2	many	-
CASSLDGTVYNSPLHF	TGTGCCAGCAGTTTAGACGGGACGGTCTATAATTCACCCCTCCACTTT	TRBV6-5	TRBJ1-6	-	-
CSARDLRWQERDTEDFF	TGCAGTGCTAGAGATCTACGTTGGCAGGAACGGGACACTGAAGATTTCTTT	TRBV20-1	TRBJ1-1	many	-
CASTTMRRVRPKETQYF	TGTGCCAGCACCACTATGCGCAGGGTTCGACCGAAAGAGACCCAGTACTTC	TRBV6-1	TRBJ2-5	many	-
CASSLDTEYEQYF	TGTGCCAGCAGCTTAGACACAGAGTACGAGCAGTACTTC	TRBV7-8	TRBJ2-7	many	-
CASSEVGVGYEQYF	TGTGCCAGCAGTGAAGTAGGGGTCGGCTACGAGCAGTACTTC	TRBV6-1	TRBJ2-7	many	-
CASSSDKSLHSGANVLTF	TGTGCCAGCAGTTCGGACAAGTCCTTACACTCTGGGGCCAACGTCCTGACTTTC	TRBV11-1	TRBJ2-6	many	-
CASRTSGAPYYEQYF	TGTGCCAGCAGGACTAGCGGGGCCCCCTACTACGAGCAGTACTTC	TRBV2	TRBJ2-7	many	TRBD2
CASSQFAGALSGANVLTF	TGTGCCAGCAGCCAGTTTGCGGGAGCTCTCTCTGGGGCCAACGTCCTGACTTTC	TRBV7-8	TRBJ2-6	many	TRBD2
CSATARARTEAFF	TGCAGTGCTACCGCGAGGGCGAGAACTGAAGCTTTCTTT	TRBV20-1	TRBJ1-1	many	-
CAISVGRSNQPQHF	TGTGCCATCAGTGTTGGCCGTAGCAATCAGCCCCAGCATTTT	TRBV10-3	TRBJ1-5	many	-
CASKSETGTRPYEQYF	TGTGCCAGCAAATCGGAAACCGGGACTAGACCCTACGAGCAGTACTTC	TRBV7-2	TRBJ2-7	many	TRBD2
CASSSGGLAGGNTQYF	TGTGCCAGCAGCTCAGGTGGACTAGCGGGAGGGAATACGCAGTATTTT	TRBV7-2	TRBJ2-3	many	TRBD2
CASSHSAGDQPQHF	TGCGCCAGCAGCCACAGCGCAGGGGATCAGCCCCAGCATTTT	TRBV4-1	TRBJ1-5	many	-
CASSVGTGANYGYTF	TGTGCCAGCAGCGTAGGGACAGGGGCCAACTATGGCTACACCTTC	TRBV9	TRBJ1-2	many	TRBD1
CASSGTPGQGEHEQYF	TGTGCCAGCAGTGGGACCCCCGGACAGGGGGAGCACGAGCAGTACTTC	TRBV28	TRBJ2-7	many	TRBD1
CATSDFGTGVTYEQYF	TGTGCCACCAGTGATTTCGGGACAGGGGTAACCTACGAGCAGTACTTC	TRBV24-1	TRBJ2-7	few	TRBD1
CSAIGLAGVLPYEQYF	TGCAGTGCTATAGGACTAGCGGGAGTGTTACCCTACGAGCAGTACTTC	TRBV20-1	TRBJ2-7	many	TRBD2